These 7 T cell receptor beta chains came from one sample sequenced in a study of T cell repertoires in cytomegalovirus infection. Their recognized antigens are unknown. TCRdb re-analysed the reads in MiXCR, keeping a single row per CDR3 protein. The data show about 700,000 distinct CDR3 sequences, about 30% seen once. Specimen: cultured PBMCs, collected from culture after CMV antigen stimulation. The receptors were sampled from a human donor in good health (CMV status not recorded). Some clones in this sample may be carry-over from other donors' samples.

The rearrangement links TRBV2 to TRBJ2-5; 11 bases map to TRBD2. The CDR3 is 15 amino acids. The J segment lost 9 bases and the V segment lost 6 bases, leaving 12 bases of the junction unmatched. Germline CDR1 is SNHLY and CDR2 is FYNNEI. The CDR3: CASRGWTSGSRSQYF. Written as DNA, the CDR3 is TGTGCCAGCAGAGGCTGGACTAGCGGGTCGAGGTCCCAGTACTTC. The full variable domain, rest sourced from reference TRBV2 and TRBJ2-5, is EPEVTQTPSHQVTQMGQEVILRCVPISNHLYFYWYRQILGQKVEFLVSFYNNEISEKSEIFDDQFSVERPDGSNFTLKIRSTKLEDSAMYFCASRGWTSGSRSQYFGPGTRLLVL.

In its sample, this clonotype was seen a few times. The chain couples TRBV5-4 to TRBJ1-1, with D possibly TRBD1 on 6 matching bases. Trimming removed 2 bases from V and 11 bases from J, with 10 bases in between. Germline CDR1 and CDR2: SGHNT and YYREEE (reference sequence). There are 11 residues in the CDR3. DNA of the CDR3: TGTGCCAGCAGCTTCGGACAGAGGGCTTTCTTT. Translation: CASSFGQRAFF.

The rearrangement links TRBV2 to TRBJ2-3; possible D gene TRBD2, 6 bases. Trimming left V 6 bases short and J 0 bases short, with 13 bases between. CDR1 SNHLY and CDR2 FYNNEI come from the germline V gene. The CDR3 has 15 amino acids. The CDR3 nucleotides read TGTGCCAGCAGGTACCAGGCGGGAAGCACAGATACGCAGTATTTT. This gives the protein CASRYQAGSTDTQYF.

There are many counts of this clonotype. The gene calls are TRBV7-2 and TRBJ2-5, with D unresolved. V was cut by 4 bases and J by 2 bases, with 11 bases left in between. CDR3 length: 14 amino acids. Germline-derived CDR1 and CDR2 are SGHTA and FQGNSA. CDR3 protein: CASSSVTEQETQYF. CDR3 coding DNA: TGTGCCAGCAGCTCGGTGACTGAACAAGAGACCCAGTACTTC.

This chain connects TRBV12-3 or TRBV12-4 to TRBJ2-7; no definite D call. The V gene lost 5 bases and the J gene lost 5 bases, with 16 bases spanning the gap. There are 14 residues in the CDR3. The CDR3 sequence is CASSHAGQGNEQYF. The CDR3 DNA reads TGTGCCAGCAGTCATGCCGGGCAAGGTAACGAGCAGTACTTC.

This chain uses TRBV18 with TRBJ2-5, with 11 bases that match TRBD2. The germline V gene encodes CDR1 KGHSH and CDR2 LQKENI. The CDR3 has 16 amino acids. J gave up 4 bases and V 1 base, and 5 bases lay outside the gene matches. The CDR3 spells CASSPLAGGPGETQYF. CDR3 sequence (DNA): TGTGCCAGCTCACCACTAGCGGGAGGGCCCGGAGAGACCCAGTACTTC.

As to this clonotype: A clone one base away is much larger, so this may be a read error. The chain combines TRBV11-1 with TRBJ1-2; D gene unclear. Trimming pared 4 bases from V and 1 base from J, leaving 4 bases between. Per germline, CDR1 SGHAT and CDR2 FQDESV (reference sequence). This CDR3 is 12 amino acids long. CDR3 amino acids: CASSSNNYGYTF. As DNA, the CDR3 is TGTGCCAGCAGCTCTAATAACTATGGCTACACCTTC.